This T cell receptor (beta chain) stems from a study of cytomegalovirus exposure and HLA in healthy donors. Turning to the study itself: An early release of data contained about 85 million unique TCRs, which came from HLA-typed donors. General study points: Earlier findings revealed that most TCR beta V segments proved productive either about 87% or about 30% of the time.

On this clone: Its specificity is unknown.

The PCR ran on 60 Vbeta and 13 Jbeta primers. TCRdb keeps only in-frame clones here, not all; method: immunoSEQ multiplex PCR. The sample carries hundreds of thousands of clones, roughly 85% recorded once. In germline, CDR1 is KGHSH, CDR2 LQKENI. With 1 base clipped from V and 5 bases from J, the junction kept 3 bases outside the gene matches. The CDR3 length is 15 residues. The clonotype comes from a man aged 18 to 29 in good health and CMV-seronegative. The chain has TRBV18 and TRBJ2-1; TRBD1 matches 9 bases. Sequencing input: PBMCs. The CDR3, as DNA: TGTGCCAGCTCACCACTTGGGACAGGGCACAATGAGCAGTTCTTC. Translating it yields CASSPLGTGHNEQFF.